The sample holds a few counts of the clone carrying this T cell receptor (beta chain). The CDR3 runs to 12 residues. V was pared by 3 bases and J by 3 bases, with 9 bases between. Germline lookup yields CDR1 SQVTM and CDR2 ANQGSEA. This sample was taken from a study of response to subunit inactivated influenza vaccine. TCRdb recomputed calls from the RT-PCR reads with MiXCR, one row per CDR3 protein. The sample contains roughly 550,000 distinct CDR3 sequences, under 30% of which appear only once. In addition, the sample was reused for a study of T cells expressing NK-cell markers. As that study records: TCR beta cDNA was generated via 5'RACE template switching incorporating UMIs. According to the study, TCR beta repertoires originated from sorted CD3+CD56+NKG2C+, CD3+CD56+NKG2C- and CD3+CD56-NKG2C+ T cells. T cells sorted in several experiments were restricted to alpha-beta TCR T cells by an anti-gamma-delta TCR antibody. Dominant NKG2C+ clonotypes made up roughly 1.0-7.5% of CD8+ T cells in several donors. There were four donors in whom these clonotypes also led the CD3+CD56-NKG2C+ fraction.

The chain combines TRBV29-1 with TRBJ2-7; possible D gene TRBD2, 5 bases. The TCR originated in a man aged 45-60 years who received an inactivated influenza vaccine. Material: CD4+ T cells sorted from PBMCs, obtained approximately 12 days after vaccination. CDR3 amino acids: CSVELEDYEQYF. CDR3 bases: TGCAGCGTTGAGCTGGAGGACTACGAGCAGTACTTC.